A selection of T cell receptor beta chains follows, all from one sample in a study of cytomegalovirus exposure and HLA in healthy donors. TCRdb keeps only in-frame clones here, not all; method: immunoSEQ multiplex PCR. The top ten clones hold 6.3% of a sample with about 160,000 clones, approximately 80% of them seen once. The sample comprised PBMCs. These receptors came from a male donor in good health and CMV-seropositive. Both conserved end residues are part of each CDR3. D genes are given only for firm matches. Rows give clone size only sometimes, using once, few, many, or a class for an expanded clone.

clone_size | j_call | d_call | v_call | cdr3_aa | cdr3_nt
. | TRBJ2-5 | . | TRBV29-1 | CSMGGGRETQYF | TGCAGCATGGGTGGGGGCAGGGAGACCCAGTACTTC
. | TRBJ2-1 | . | TRBV19 | CASSTISYNEQFF | TGTGCCAGTAGTACGATCAGCTACAATGAGCAGTTCTTC
. | TRBJ2-7 | TRBD2 | TRBV7-6 | CASSLRGLAAEQYF | TGTGCCAGCAGCTTAAGGGGACTAGCGGCCGAGCAGTACTTC
once | TRBJ2-5 | TRBD2 | TRBV29-1 | CSPVAGDQETQYF | TGCAGCCCCGTGGCGGGAGATCAAGAGACCCAGTACTTC
. | TRBJ1-1 | . | TRBV5-6 | CASSWGVSGTEAFF | TGTGCCAGCAGCTGGGGGGTTTCCGGAACTGAAGCTTTCTTT
. | TRBJ2-7 | TRBD1 | TRBV19 | CASSIGQGAFYEQYF | TGTGCCAGTAGTATTGGACAGGGGGCATTCTACGAGCAGTACTTC
. | TRBJ1-1 | . | TRBV9 | CASSVDDIGLAFF | TGTGCCAGCAGCGTAGATGATATCGGTTTAGCTTTCTTT
. | TRBJ1-2 | . | TRBV2 | CASSEGRELANYGYTF | TGTGCCAGCAGTGAGGGGAGGGAGTTAGCTAACTATGGCTACACCTTC
once | TRBJ1-5 | TRBD1 | TRBV4-2 | CASSYTGEGNQPQHF | TGTGCCAGCAGTTATACAGGGGAAGGCAATCAGCCCCAGCATTTT
few | TRBJ2-3 | TRBD2 | TRBV5-1 | CASSSQLAGVTDTQYF | TGCGCCAGCAGCTCCCAACTAGCGGGAGTCACAGATACGCAGTATTTT
. | TRBJ2-2 | TRBD2 | TRBV7-8 | CASSLVVTSGFGGTGELFF | TGTGCCAGCAGCTTAGTTGTGACTAGCGGATTCGGCGGCACCGGGGAGCTGTTTTTT
. | TRBJ1-5 | . | TRBV5-5 | CASSFQGDYSNQPQHF | TGTGCCAGCAGTTTTCAAGGGGACTATAGCAATCAGCCCCAGCATTTT
few | TRBJ2-7 | . | TRBV30 | CAWSVRGLEQYF | TGTGCCTGGAGTGTACGTGGCCTCGAGCAGTACTTC
. | TRBJ2-7 | . | TRBV5-4 | CASSLNYEQYF | TGTGCCAGCAGCTTGAACTACGAGCAGTACTTC
. | TRBJ2-7 | TRBD2 | TRBV5-1 | CASSSPDRAGLAGFYEQYF | TGCGCCAGCAGCTCTCCGGACAGGGCGGGACTAGCGGGGTTCTACGAGCAGTACTTC
few | TRBJ1-5 | TRBD1 | TRBV2 | CASKGQVGNQPQHF | TGTGCCAGCAAGGGACAGGTGGGCAATCAGCCCCAGCATTTT
. | TRBJ1-1 | TRBD1 | TRBV18 | CASSRDRVTEAFF | TGTGCCAGCTCCCGGGACAGGGTAACTGAAGCTTTCTTT
. | TRBJ2-5 | . | TRBV7-7 | CGPSSGTQYF | TGTGGTCCTTCCTCAGGGACCCAGTACTTC
once | TRBJ1-1 | . | TRBV27 | CAAGTATEAFF | TGTGCCGCGGGGACGGCTACTGAAGCTTTCTTT
. | TRBJ2-1 | TRBD2 | TRBV7-3 | CASSPLGGNNEQFF | TGTGCCAGCAGCCCCCTGGGAGGGAACAATGAGCAGTTCTTC
. | TRBJ1-1 | . | TRBV25-1 | CASRILHEAFF | TGTGCCAGCAGGATACTTCATGAAGCTTTCTTT
. | TRBJ1-1 | . | TRBV7-9 | CSSSLSAGDTEAFF | TGTTCCAGCAGCTTATCGGCGGGGGACACTGAAGCTTTCTTT
. | TRBJ2-5 | . | TRBV9 | CASSVAGQQETQYF | TGTGCCAGCAGCGTAGCTGGACAACAAGAGACCCAGTACTTC
. | TRBJ2-1 | . | TRBV28 | CASSLVDEQFF | TGTGCCAGCAGTTTGGTAGATGAGCAGTTCTTC
. | TRBJ1-2 | . | TRBV20-1 | CSATRDGYTF | TGCAGTGCCACCCGGGATGGCTACACCTTC
. | TRBJ2-7 | . | TRBV5-1 | CASSLGSSEQYF | TGCGCCAGCAGCTTGGGCTCGAGCGAGCAGTACTTC
. | TRBJ1-1 | . | TRBV6-5 | CASSRGPEAFF | TGTGCCAGCTCCCGGGGTCCTGAAGCTTTCTTT
. | TRBJ1-4 | TRBD1 | TRBV28 | CASSLRGTGYPLGEKLFF | TGTGCCAGCAGTTTACGCGGGACAGGGTATCCTTTGGGGGAAAAACTGTTTTTT
few | TRBJ2-7 | . | TRBV11-3 | CASSSPGKTYEQYF | TGTGCCAGCAGCTCTCCGGGAAAAACCTACGAGCAGTACTTC
. | TRBJ2-1 | TRBD2 | TRBV2 | CASSLAAGGDEQFF | TGTGCCAGCAGCTTAGCGGCGGGAGGGGATGAGCAGTTCTTC
. | TRBJ1-1 | . | TRBV28 | CASSLSIQGWTEAFF | TGTGCCAGCAGTTTATCTATTCAGGGGTGGACTGAAGCTTTCTTT
. | TRBJ2-7 | TRBD1 | TRBV11-3 | CASSSRDSYEQYF | TGTGCCAGCAGCTCTAGGGACAGCTACGAGCAGTACTTC
. | TRBJ2-1 | TRBD2 | TRBV10-2 | CASSDPGLALVSGEQFF | TGCGCCAGCAGTGACCCCGGACTAGCGTTGGTTTCGGGTGAGCAGTTCTTC
. | TRBJ1-2 | TRBD1 | TRBV29-1 | CSAATQGDGYTF | TGCAGCGCCGCCACACAGGGGGATGGCTACACCTTC
. | TRBJ2-7 | TRBD2 | TRBV4-2 | CASSQGLAGSYEQYF | TGTGCCAGCAGCCAAGGGCTAGCGGGGTCCTACGAGCAGTACTTC
. | TRBJ2-3 | TRBD2 | TRBV19 | CASKRGLAVTDTQYF | TGTGCCAGTAAGCGTGGACTAGCGGTTACAGATACGCAGTATTTT
. | TRBJ1-1 | . | TRBV6-5 | CASSYLTAGTEAFF | TGTGCCAGCAGTTACCTTACCGCGGGGACTGAAGCTTTCTTT
. | TRBJ2-5 | TRBD1 | TRBV6-5 | CASSGRQGGQETQYF | TGTGCCAGCAGTGGTCGACAGGGTGGCCAAGAGACCCAGTACTTC
. | TRBJ2-7 | TRBD2 | TRBV7-7 | CASSIAGGVYYEQYF | TGTGCTAGCAGCATAGCGGGAGGGGTATACTACGAGCAGTACTTC
. | TRBJ2-1 | TRBD2 | TRBV6-4 | CASSEWGGVSRNEQFF | TGTGCCAGCAGTGAGTGGGGGGGAGTGTCAAGGAATGAGCAGTTCTTC
few | TRBJ2-7 | . | TRBV5-6 | CASSPLVRTYEQYF | TGTGCCAGCAGTCCATTGGTCAGAACCTACGAGCAGTACTTC
. | TRBJ1-1 | . | TRBV5-1 | CASSLAQMNTEAFF | TGCGCCAGCAGCTTGGCACAGATGAACACTGAAGCTTTCTTT
. | TRBJ1-5 | . | TRBV20-1 | CSAMGAQPQHF | TGCAGTGCTATGGGGGCACAGCCCCAGCATTTT
few | TRBJ1-1 | . | TRBV9 | CASSVAGYTEAFF | TGTGCCAGCAGCGTTGCCGGGTACACTGAAGCTTTCTTT
. | TRBJ2-4 | TRBD2 | TRBV2 | CASIEGGGPGIQYF | TGTGCCAGCATTGAAGGCGGGGGGCCAGGCATTCAGTACTTC
. | TRBJ2-7 | TRBD1 | TRBV5-4 | CASSSETGDSEQYF | TGTGCCAGCAGCTCGGAGACAGGGGACAGCGAGCAGTACTTC
. | TRBJ2-7 | . | TRBV11-2 | CASSRGFSGGAEQYF | TGTGCCAGCAGCCGAGGGTTCTCCGGAGGCGCCGAGCAGTACTTC
. | TRBJ1-2 | . | TRBV6-5 | CASSYSGGGYGYTF | TGTGCCAGCAGTTACTCCGGTGGGGGGTATGGCTACACCTTC
. | TRBJ2-2 | TRBD2 | TRBV30 | CAWSLGTSGSRITGELFF | TGTGCCTGGAGTCTGGGGACTAGCGGGAGTCGGATCACCGGGGAGCTGTTTTTT
. | TRBJ2-2 | TRBD2 | TRBV7-9 | CASSPRTRGPGELFF | TGTGCCAGCAGCCCCCGGACTAGAGGTCCCGGGGAGCTGTTTTTT
. | TRBJ2-5 | TRBD2 | TRBV5-4 | CASSPTSGQETQYF | TGTGCCAGCAGCCCGACTAGCGGCCAAGAGACCCAGTACTTC
. | TRBJ1-1 | TRBD1 | TRBV7-6 | CASSSGQGIGKAFF | TGTGCCAGCAGCTCCGGACAGGGGATAGGGAAAGCTTTCTTT
once | TRBJ2-2 | . | TRBV25-1 | CASRTVLSNTGELFF | TGTGCCAGCCGGACAGTACTATCGAACACCGGGGAGCTGTTTTTT
once | TRBJ2-1 | . | TRBV6-1 | CASSEGGGVNEQFF | TGTGCCAGCAGTGAAGGTGGCGGGGTCAATGAGCAGTTCTTC
. | TRBJ2-2 | TRBD2 | TRBV28 | CASSPPSGRGYTGELFF | TGTGCCAGCAGCCCCCCTAGCGGGAGAGGATACACCGGGGAGCTGTTTTTT